The rows below give T cell receptor beta chains drawn from one sample of a study of T-cell memory formation after mild COVID-19. TCRdb recomputed calls from the 5' RACE reads with MiXCR, one row per CDR3 protein. Here the sample spans approximately 270,000 distinct CDR3 sequences, about 16% being singletons. The sequencing sample was made of PBMCs or a T cell subset sorted from them (not recorded which). All receptors come from a man between 18 and 35 years old who had mild COVID-19 (a few samples of this study predate the infection). Cell type and time point are not known. Both conserved end residues are part of each CDR3. D genes are given only for firm matches. Clone size appears in some rows only: once, few, many, or a class for an expanded clone.

V	size	D	J	DNA	CDR3
TRBV14	few	TRBD1	TRBJ1-2	TGTGCCAGCAGTATCGACAGGGGTGGCGGCTACACCTTC	CASSIDRGGGYTF
TRBV6-6	few	TRBD1	TRBJ1-1	TGTGCCAGCAGTTTCGACAGGGGTGGGAACACTGAAGCTTTCTTT	CASSFDRGGNTEAFF
TRBV12-3/TRBV12-4	NA	NA	TRBJ1-6	TGTGCCAGCAGTGGGGGGGGTTCACCCCTCCACTTT	CASSGGGSPLHF
TRBV20-1	many	NA	TRBJ1-5	TGCAGTGCCGCTCTCGGGGGGCGAATAGGTAGCAATCAGCCCCAGCATTTT	CSAALGGRIGSNQPQHF
TRBV5-1	NA	NA	TRBJ1-1	TGCGCCAGCAGCCCAGGGGAAGGGGTGAACACTGAAGCTTTCTTT	CASSPGEGVNTEAFF
TRBV6-5	NA	NA	TRBJ1-1	TGTGCCAGCAGACCCGCCGGAAGCAGGGTGAACACTGAAGCTTTCTTT	CASRPAGSRVNTEAFF
TRBV28	many	NA	TRBJ1-2	TGTGCCAGCAGTTCTCCCAGGACTTCAGTTAACTATGGCTACACCTTC	CASSSPRTSVNYGYTF
TRBV7-3	NA	TRBD2	TRBJ2-2	TGTGCCAGCAGCTTAACGGGACTAGAGTACACCGGGGAGCTGTTTTTT	CASSLTGLEYTGELFF
TRBV6-5	few	NA	TRBJ1-1	TGTGCCAGCAGTTACTCGGGAGGCTCCACTGAAGCTTTCTTT	CASSYSGGSTEAFF
TRBV7-6	NA	NA	TRBJ1-6	TGTGCCAGCAGCTTAGCTGGGGAGAGCTCACCCCTCCACTTT	CASSLAGESSPLHF
TRBV5-1	many	TRBD1	TRBJ2-7	TGCGCCAGCAGCCCGGCAGGACAGGGGTTCGGCGAGCAGTACTTC	CASSPAGQGFGEQYF
TRBV4-3	NA	TRBD2	TRBJ2-3	TGCGCCAGCAGCCAAGGACTAGCGGACCGAAATACGCAGTATTTT	CASSQGLADRNTQYF
TRBV12-3/TRBV12-4	NA	TRBD1	TRBJ1-1	TGTGCCAGCAGTGCACACAGGGGAGGCACTGAAGCTTTCTTT	CASSAHRGGTEAFF
TRBV7-3	NA	TRBD2	TRBJ2-7	TGTTCCAGCAGCTCCCGACTAGCGGGTCGTGACGAGCAGTACTTC	CSSSSRLAGRDEQYF
TRBV6-5	few	NA	TRBJ1-1	TGTGCCAGCAGTTATCAGGGAGGGGGGTACACTGAAGCTTTCTTT	CASSYQGGGYTEAFF
TRBV7-2	many	NA	TRBJ1-5	TGTGCCAGCAGCTCCCTAGCCGGACAGCCCCAGCATTTT	CASSSLAGQPQHF
TRBV7-2	NA	NA	TRBJ2-3	TGTGCCAGCAGCTTAGACTTTCTGGGTGATACGCAGTATTTT	CASSLDFLGDTQYF
TRBV7-6	NA	NA	TRBJ1-1	TGTGCCAGCAGCTTAGAGGCGGTTGCTACTGAAGCTTTCTTT	CASSLEAVATEAFF
TRBV5-1	NA	TRBD1	TRBJ1-2	TGCGCCAGCAGCTCCGGGACAGGGTTGTCTGTCTATGGCTACACCTTC	CASSSGTGLSVYGYTF
TRBV7-2	many	NA	TRBJ2-2	TGTGCCAGCAGCATCGGGTGGGAGACCGGGGAGCTGTTTTTT	CASSIGWETGELFF
TRBV7-3	NA	TRBD1	TRBJ1-2	TGTGCCAGCAGCTACCGGGACAGGGGCTTAGGATTTACCTTC	CASSYRDRGLGFTF
TRBV10-3	few	TRBD2	TRBJ2-1	TGTGCCATCAGTACCCTAGCGGGGGACTACAATGAGCAGTTCTTC	CAISTLAGDYNEQFF
TRBV6-4	few	NA	TRBJ2-1	TGTGCCAGCAGCAACAGGGTAGTCAATTCCTACAATGAGCAGTTCTTC	CASSNRVVNSYNEQFF
TRBV6-6	few	NA	TRBJ2-1	TGTGCCAGCAGCCAGCCAGGTGTCCCCCGTAGTGAGCAGTTCTTC	CASSQPGVPRSEQFF
TRBV5-1	many	NA	TRBJ2-4	TGCGCCAGCAGCTTGGCAGGGATGGGAAACATTCAGTACTTC	CASSLAGMGNIQYF
TRBV4-2	few	NA	TRBJ2-3	TGTGCCAGCAGCCAAGCTCAGGTGGATACGCAGTATTTT	CASSQAQVDTQYF
TRBV4-3	NA	NA	TRBJ2-1	TGCGCCAGCAGCCAAGATGCAATACGGTCCTACAATGAGCAGTTCTTC	CASSQDAIRSYNEQFF
TRBV18	NA	NA	TRBJ2-1	TGTGCCAGCTCACTGCAACAGCCCTCCTACAATGAGCAGTTCTTC	CASSLQQPSYNEQFF
TRBV18	NA	TRBD1	TRBJ2-1	TGTGCCAGCTCACCACTGGAGGGACAGGGGGCGATTGAGCAGTTCTTC	CASSPLEGQGAIEQFF
TRBV11-2	few	NA	TRBJ2-1	TGTGCCAGCAGGGATCTAGCGCTTTCATACAATGAGCAGTTCTTC	CASRDLALSYNEQFF
TRBV9	few	NA	TRBJ1-5	TGTGCCAGCAGCGTATCGGCCGGGGTGAGGGATCAGCCCCAGCATTTT	CASSVSAGVRDQPQHF
TRBV10-2	NA	NA	TRBJ2-3	TGCGCCAGCAATAAAAGGGGAGATACGCAGTATTTT	CASNKRGDTQYF
TRBV9	few	NA	TRBJ2-1	TGTGCCAGCAGCGCTCAGACAGGAGACAATGAGCAGTTCTTC	CASSAQTGDNEQFF
TRBV10-2	few	TRBD1	TRBJ1-2	TGCGCCAGCAGTGGGCTCTCATCGGGACAGACTAACTATGGCTACACCTTC	CASSGLSSGQTNYGYTF
TRBV25-1	few	TRBD1	TRBJ1-2	TGTGCCAGCCGAGGGACAGGGATTAACTATGGCTACACCTTC	CASRGTGINYGYTF
TRBV10-3	few	NA	TRBJ2-3	TGTGCCGCCGCCCCCGTAGTATCAGATACGCAGTATTTT	CAAAPVVSDTQYF
TRBV5-1	NA	NA	TRBJ1-4	TGCGCCAGCAGCTTGGATGCGGGAGGTGAAAAACTGTTTTTT	CASSLDAGGEKLFF
TRBV15	NA	NA	TRBJ1-5	TGTGCCACCAGCAGAGCCGTAAACAGGTTTCGGGGCAATCAGCCCCAGCATTTT	CATSRAVNRFRGNQPQHF
TRBV6-5	NA	NA	TRBJ2-5	TGTGCCAGCAGTCGTACGGGGGGCGTCGTGGAGACCCAGTACTTC	CASSRTGGVVETQYF
TRBV7-8	few	NA	TRBJ2-4	TGTGCCAGCAGCTTAGGGGGGGATCCCATTCAGTACTTC	CASSLGGDPIQYF
TRBV7-8	many	NA	TRBJ1-1	TGTGCCAGCAGCCCGGCAAGGGTTCGGAACACTGAAGCTTTCTTT	CASSPARVRNTEAFF
TRBV5-4	few	NA	TRBJ2-1	TGTGCCAGCAGCTTATCACCCGGGACTCCACGAGGTGAGCAGTTCTTC	CASSLSPGTPRGEQFF
TRBV20-1	few	TRBD2	TRBJ2-1	TGCAGTGCTAGAGATCCTAGCGGGACGTGGGATGAGCAGTTCTTC	CSARDPSGTWDEQFF
TRBV11-3	once	NA	TRBJ2-3	TGTGCCAGCAGCCCTGGGGGCCGAATCACAGATACGCAGTATTTT	CASSPGGRITDTQYF
TRBV3-1	few	NA	TRBJ2-3	TGTGCCAGCAGCACACGGTTTCGAAGGGGGGATGATACGCAGTATTTT	CASSTRFRRGDDTQYF
TRBV20-1	few	NA	TRBJ2-7	TGCAGTGCTGCAGGTAGGCGTGAGCAGTACTTC	CSAAGRREQYF
TRBV7-2	few	NA	TRBJ2-7	TGTGCCAGCAGCTTAGACCCGGTCTCCTCCTACGAGCAGTACTTC	CASSLDPVSSYEQYF
TRBV19	NA	NA	TRBJ1-5	TGTGCCAGTACCCGGCGGGGGGGGGATCAGCCCCAGCATTTT	CASTRRGGDQPQHF
TRBV12-3/TRBV12-4	few	TRBD1	TRBJ2-1	TGTGCCAGCAGCACTCGACAGGGAGTGGGCAATGAGCAGTTCTTC	CASSTRQGVGNEQFF
TRBV5-1	NA	NA	TRBJ1-1	TGCGCCAGCAGCTTGGCAGGGGACGGGACTGAAGCTTTCTTT	CASSLAGDGTEAFF
TRBV5-1	few	TRBD2	TRBJ2-2	TGCGCCAGCAGCCCTTACACTAGCGGAGGAACCGGGGAGCTGTTTTTT	CASSPYTSGGTGELFF
TRBV18	many	NA	TRBJ2-5	TGTGCCAGCTCACCACTCTCCCAAGAGACCCAGTACTTC	CASSPLSQETQYF
TRBV12-3/TRBV12-4	few	NA	TRBJ2-5	TGTGCCAGCAGAGCCCAGGAGTACCAAGAGACCCAGTACTTC	CASRAQEYQETQYF